This T cell receptor beta chain is from a study of blood T cell repertoires in COVID-19 (dated by TCRdb to the early 2020s). A note on the overall study: Samples from collaborators originated in the United States, Italy and Spain and spanned both the acute and convalescent phases of COVID-19. The prospective study material was composed of cDNA or gDNA derived from T cells, B-cell-depleted T cells, or PBMCs. Subjects who had been exposed to COVID-19, were actively infected with it, or had recovered from it provided the deeply sampled blood TCRbeta repertoires that made up the dataset. The repertoires were made available in a free public database intended to serve as a resource for research on the immune response to SARS-CoV-2. The samples were drawn from two sources: the first 160 participants of the ongoing ImmuneRACE study, and some 1,300 subjects contributed by 6 global collaborators. A de-identified subject ID, COVID-19 status, age in years and sex were almost always included in the sample metadata. Where HLA class I and class II types were available, the types were taken from metadata supplied by the sample provider, not from assay-based typing. General findings and caveats noted by the study authors: Clinical and demographic metadata were provided uncurated, with the amount varying by source and participant.

From its cysteine to its phenylalanine, the CDR3 spans 18 amino acids. The only DNA kept is the CDR3, 54 bases in frame from the first base. Germline trimming amounts to 7 bases on V and 0 bases on J, with 15 as the count of junction bases outside the gene matches. Via the germline V gene, CDR1 is MGHDK and CDR2 SYGVNS. Whole blood was collected in K2EDTA tubes by collaborating institutions according to the institutions' own protocols. For TCRbeta analysis, collaborator samples were shipped as frozen whole blood, as isolated PBMCs, or as DNA extracted from either sample type. TCRbeta CDR3 regions were amplified from genomic DNA using the immunoSEQ Assay, a bias-controlled multiplex PCR. The paper's data handling went like this. Within the assay, amplification of reference gene primers was used to estimate how many nucleated cells each sample contained. To quantify the absolute abundance of each unique TCRbeta CDR3 rearrangement, sequence reads were collapsed and filtered. For each sample, productive Simpson clonality was calculated as the square root of Simpson's diversity index across productive rearrangements. TCRdb provides this immuneACCESS table in a form limited to in-frame rearrangements. Some clones are lacking; in checked studies, under half of them reflect an unresolved V gene, and why the rest are absent is not known. Clonal size and the V and J genes are those of that table, whereas D and trimming came from the DNA. This sample holds about 91,000 clones; 82% were observed only once. Clones ranked in the top ten supply 6% to 7.5% of the sample.

Remarks on this clone: Its antigen is not yet known. Qualities for individual bases were not recorded, and no much larger clone is one base off.

The receptor was isolated from a man in his forties or fifties with active or convalescent COVID-19. The sample consisted of peripheral blood. The chain joins TRBV25-1 to TRBJ1-5, with 7 bases aligning to TRBD1. The CDR3: CASTPSSRQGYSNQPQHF. The DNA is as follows: TGTGCCAGCACCCCCTCCTCTCGACAGGGCTATAGCAATCAGCCCCAGCATTTT.